This TCR beta chain was identified in a study of shared clonotypes between healthy human individuals. Notes on the study in general: At large depth, rarefaction still showed sorted-subset sequencing to be incomplete.

On this clone: Antigen unknown.

Repertoires were generated with immunoSEQ multiplex PCR, while TCRdb's copy carries only in-frame clones and drops some. The sample yields around 2.5 million clones, 93% seen once. V gave up 1 base and J gave up 9 bases; unmatched junction bases: 4. The germline V gene encodes CDR1 LGHNA and CDR2 YNFKEQ. The CDR3 is 15 residues long. The specimen sequenced was naive CD4+ T cells from PBMCs. The sample's subset: CD45RA+ positively selected. The TCR sequence derives from a man younger than 30 in good health. Some clones in this sample may be carry-over from other donors' samples. The rearrangement joins TRBV4-2 to TRBJ2-1, with TRBD1 matching over 12 bases. CDR3 amino acids: CASSQVGTGGGEQFF. The CDR3 nucleotides are TGTGCCAGCAGCCAAGTCGGGACAGGGGGCGGTGAGCAGTTCTTC.